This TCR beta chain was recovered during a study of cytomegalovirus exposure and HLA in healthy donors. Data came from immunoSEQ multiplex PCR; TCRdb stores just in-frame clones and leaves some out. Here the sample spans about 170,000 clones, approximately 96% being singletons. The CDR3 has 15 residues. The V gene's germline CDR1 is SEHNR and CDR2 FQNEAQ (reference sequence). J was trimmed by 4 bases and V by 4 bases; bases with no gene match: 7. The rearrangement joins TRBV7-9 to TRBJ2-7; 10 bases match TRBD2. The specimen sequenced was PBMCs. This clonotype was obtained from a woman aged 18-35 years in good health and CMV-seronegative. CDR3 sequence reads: CASSSGLAVRYEQYF. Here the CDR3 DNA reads TGTGCCAGCAGCTCCGGACTAGCGGTAAGATACGAGCAGTACTTC.